The 9 T cell receptor beta chains below all came from one sample that was sequenced in a study of shared clonotypes between healthy human individuals. Naive CD8 isolation took CD45RO-negative cells positively selected for CCR7 and excluded terminally differentiated effector memory CD45RA+ cells. Measured with immunoSEQ multiplex PCR; TCRdb has only the in-frame clones, and not every one. The profile covers about 1,800,000 clones, with around 96% appearing a single time and 0.9% to 1.5% taken by the ten largest. Specimen: naive CD8+ T cells sorted from blood. The receptor set was obtained from a man aged 18 to 29 in good health.

This chain uses TRBV18 with TRBJ1-2, with TRBD1 as a possible D gene (5 bases). Germline V gives CDR1 KGHSH, CDR2 LQKENI. Trimming cost V 0 bases and J 3 bases, with 5 bases left between them. CDR3 length equals 13 residues. The CDR3 DNA follows: TGTGCCAGCTCACCACCAGGGGACTATGGCTACACCTTC. Its protein is CASSPPGDYGYTF.

The chain employs TRBV4-3 and TRBJ2-1; D is unclear. Germline CDR1 is LGHNA and CDR2 is YSLEER. The CDR3 consists of 15 residues. V was shortened by 1 base and J by 7 bases, with 14 bases between the two germline ends. This CDR3 is CASSQVENYGNEQFF. CDR3 coding DNA: TGCGCCAGCAGCCAAGTGGAAAACTACGGGAATGAGCAGTTCTTC.

Notes on this clone: Other DNA sequences from this sample encode an identical CDR3 as well. This sequence joins TRBV29-1 and TRBJ1-1; 9 bases map to TRBD1. Germline CDR1 reads SQVTM; CDR2 reads ANQGSEA. The CDR3 length is 13 residues. V shed 6 bases, J shed 0 bases, and the junction held 2 bases outside the gene matches. The CDR3 here is CSVDRGMNTEAFF. The CDR3 DNA sequence: TGCAGCGTCGACAGGGGGATGAACACTGAAGCTTTCTTT.

As regards this clone: Other DNA variants within this sample encode the same CDR3. The chain couples TRBV13 to TRBJ1-4; TRBD1 is a possible D gene (6 bases). The V and J ends lost 4 bases and 3 bases respectively, with 9 bases between them. CDR1 PRHDT and CDR2 FYEKMQ come from the germline V gene (reference sequence). The CDR3 is made up of 14 amino acids. Here the CDR3 DNA reads TGTGCCAGCAGCTCGGGGGCGGCTAATGAAAAACTGTTTTTT. Translated: CASSSGAANEKLFF. The complete variable domain, with remaining parts taken from reference TRBV13 and TRBJ1-4, reads AAGVIQSPRHLIKEKRETATLKCYPIPRHDTVYWYQQGPGQDPQFLISFYEKMQSDKGSIPDRFSAQQFSDYHSELNMSSLELGDSALYFCASSSGAANEKLFFGSGTQLSVL.

V is TRBV15 and J is TRBJ2-2; no clear D gene. Trimming stripped 4 bases from V and 0 bases from J, with 6 bases between. CDR3 length: 14 residues. Germline assignment: CDR1 LNHNV and CDR2 YYDKDF (reference sequence). CDR3 in amino acids: CATSIDANTGELFF. DNA of the CDR3: TGTGCCACCAGCATTGACGCGAACACCGGGGAGCTGTTTTTT.

This chain links TRBV5-1 with TRBJ2-7; a weak D match, TRBD1 (6 bases). The V and J ends lost 7 bases and 0 bases respectively, with 8 bases between them. The CDR3 contains 12 residues. Per the germline V gene, CDR1 is SGHRS and CDR2 is YFSETQ. This chain's CDR3 is CASRTDSYEQYF. CDR3 sequence (DNA): TGCGCCAGCCGGACAGACTCCTACGAGCAGTACTTC.

Details on this clone: Other nucleotide sequences in the sample specify the same CDR3. This chain joins TRBV4-1 and TRBJ1-3; 8 nucleotides align to TRBD1. V trimming: 4 bases; J trimming: 0 bases; junction bases outside the gene matches: 2. The CDR3 is made up of 15 amino acids. Germline CDR1 MGHRA, CDR2 YSYEKL. The chain's CDR3 is CASSPDRASGNTIYF. The CDR3 nucleotides are TGCGCCAGCAGCCCGGACAGGGCCTCTGGAAACACCATATATTTT.

A few counts support this clone. One junction end does not reproduce the germline sequence, and a read error may be involved. The DNA for the CDR3 is TGCGCCAGCAGCCAAGGAGTCAATCAGGGTAGGAGATTC. Translated, it gives CASSQGVNQGRRF. The J gene is TRBJ2-4, the V gene TRBV4-1; tentatively, D is TRBD1 (5 bases). The CDR3 length is 13 residues. The germline V gene encodes CDR1 MGHRA and CDR2 YSYEKL.

The chain joins TRBV25-1 to TRBJ1-1, with 8 bases that match TRBD1. CDR1 and CDR2 from the germline V gene are MGHDK and SYGVNS. This CDR3 spans 13 amino acids. The V and J ends lost 8 bases and 3 bases, in that order; junction bases with no gene match: 5. The CDR3 is CASQTGAYTEAFF. The CDR3 DNA reads TGTGCCAGCCAGACAGGGGCTTACACTGAAGCTTTCTTT.